This T cell receptor (beta chain) was retrieved from a study of T cell changes during pregnancy in multiple sclerosis. TCRdb keeps only in-frame clones here, not all; method: immunoSEQ multiplex PCR. The sample consists of about 93,000 clones, approximately 92% of them appearing once. With 3 bases clipped from V and 4 bases from J, the junction kept 11 bases outside the gene matches. Germline CDR1 reads PRHDT; CDR2 reads FYEKMQ (reference sequence). The CDR3 extends over 17 amino acids. The chain has TRBV13 and TRBJ2-1, with 8 positions matching TRBD1. This TCR came from a female donor with multiple sclerosis, enrolled in a pregnancy study. The input for sequencing was peripheral blood, taken after pregnancy. The CDR3, as DNA: TGTGCCAGCAGCTTTAGCCAGGGGGCCCAAGGGTACAATGAGCAGTTCTTC. Amino acid sequence: CASSFSQGAQGYNEQFF.